The table lists the clone carrying this T cell receptor (beta chain) with a few counts. These data are taken from a study of T cells of healthy individuals. TCRdb passed the 5' RACE reads through MiXCR, listing each CDR3 protein once. The top ten hold around 4.7% of the sample, which has 60,000 to 70,000 distinct CDR3 sequences, roughly 15% seen once. This CDR3 has 14 residues. Germline-derived CDR1 and CDR2 are MNHNS and SASEGT. The trim removed 4 bases at V and 10 bases at J, leaving 11 bases unmatched. The genes are TRBV6-1 and TRBJ2-7; TRBD1 matches 9 bases. The origin of this receptor is a human donor in good health. CDR3 in amino acids: CASSAGTGLPPQYF. The DNA for the CDR3 is TGTGCCAGCAGTGCCGGGACAGGGCTCCCACCTCAGTACTTC.